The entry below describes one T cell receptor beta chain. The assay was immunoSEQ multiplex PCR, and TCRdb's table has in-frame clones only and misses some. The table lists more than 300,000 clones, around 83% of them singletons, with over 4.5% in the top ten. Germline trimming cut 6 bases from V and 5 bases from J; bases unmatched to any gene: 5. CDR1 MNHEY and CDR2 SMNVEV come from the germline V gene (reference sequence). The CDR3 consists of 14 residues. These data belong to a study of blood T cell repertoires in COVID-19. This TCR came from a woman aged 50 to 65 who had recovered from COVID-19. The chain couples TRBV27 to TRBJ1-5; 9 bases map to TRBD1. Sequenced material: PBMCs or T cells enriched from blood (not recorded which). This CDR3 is CASSHRDRDQPQHF. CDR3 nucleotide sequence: TGTGCCAGCAGCCACCGGGACAGGGATCAGCCCCAGCATTTT.